The 17 T cell receptor beta chains reported below all come from one sample, sequenced in a study of blood T cells in healthy people across ages. A sample-barcoded 5' primer and a J-beta primer mix were used in a second PCR of roughly 7 to 11 cycles. TCRdb independently ran MiXCR on the 5' RACE reads; one entry per CDR3 protein. The sample carries fewer than 1,000,000 distinct CDR3 sequences, 46% recorded once. Sequencing was carried out using blood. These receptors came from a man aged 80 or over in good health.

This clonotype was seen just once. This chain uses TRBV4-3 with TRBJ2-1; 7 nucleotides agree with TRBD1. Germline values: CDR1 LGHNA, CDR2 YSLEER. V lost 3 bases, J lost 9 bases, and 5 bases stayed unmatched. The CDR3 is 13 residues long. The CDR3 DNA follows: TGCGCCAGCAGCCAGGATTACAGGGGTGAGCAGTTCTTC. Protein sequence: CASSQDYRGEQFF.

There are many counts of this clonotype. CDR3 residues: CASSLMGGSYNEQFF. In DNA, the CDR3 is TGTGCCAGCAGCTTAATGGGAGGGTCCTACAATGAGCAGTTCTTC. The V and J genes are TRBV7-3 and TRBJ2-1, with TRBD2 matching over 7 bases. CDR3 length: 15 residues. V lost 1 base and J lost 1; bases outside the gene matches: 1. Per the germline V gene, CDR1 is SGHTA and CDR2 is FQGTGA.

The chain uses TRBV2 and TRBJ1-5; no definite D call. The V end was cut by 6 bases, the J end by 0 bases, with 6 bases between. This CDR3 spans 13 amino acids. Germline V gene lookup returns CDR1 SNHLY and CDR2 FYNNEI. The CDR3 nucleotides are TGTGCCAGCAGACGATATAGCAATCAGCCCCAGCATTTT. This sequence encodes CASRRYSNQPQHF.

This chain links TRBV18 with TRBJ2-5; TRBD1 is a possible D gene (6 bases). The germline V gene encodes CDR1 KGHSH and CDR2 LQKENI. V was clipped by 1 base and J by 5 bases, with 14 bases between them. The CDR3 has 15 residues. CDR3 in DNA: TGTGCCAGCTCACCACGCTCAGGGGATGGCGAGACCCAGTACTTC. It is translated as CASSPRSGDGETQYF.

The chain has TRBV5-1 and TRBJ2-1, with 11 bases identical to TRBD2. V shed 0 bases, J shed 1 base, and the junction held 3 bases outside the gene matches. This CDR3 has 17 amino acids. Germline-derived CDR1 and CDR2 are SGHRS and YFSETQ. Here the CDR3 DNA reads TGCGCCAGCAGCTTGGCGACTAGCGGGATTTCCTACAATGAGCAGTTCTTC. Translating gives CASSLATSGISYNEQFF.

V is TRBV7-2 and J is TRBJ1-4; D ambiguous. The CDR3 has 13 residues. CDR1 SGHTA and CDR2 FQGNSA come from the germline V gene. V dropped 5 bases and J dropped 5 bases, with 9 bases sitting between them. The CDR3 sequence: CASSAAGNEKLFF. The CDR3 nucleotides read TGTGCCAGCAGCGCCGCCGGGAATGAAAAACTGTTTTTT.

This clonotype turned up a few times. V gene TRBV6-2 or TRBV6-3 combines with J gene TRBJ2-7, with D perhaps TRBD2 (7 bases). The DNA end lines up better with TRBJ2-5; the J call may be wrong. The V gene's germline CDR1 is MNHEY and CDR2 SVGEGT. The CDR3 has 12 amino acids. CDR3 nucleotide sequence: TGTGCCAGCAGCGGACTAGGGGGGACCCAGTACTTC. Translation: CASSGLGGTQYF.

CDR3 amino acids: CASVGGSSSGNTIYF. The CDR3 nucleotides read TGTGCCAGCGTGGGGGGGTCGAGCTCTGGAAACACCATATATTTT. The chain recombines TRBV25-1 with TRBJ1-3; D possibly corresponds to TRBD1 (5 bases). Trimming took off 8 bases at V and 0 bases at J, with 14 bases between the two ends. The germline gives CDR1 MGHDK, CDR2 SYGVNS. The CDR3 consists of 15 residues.

In this sample, this clonotype turned up a few times. J is TRBJ2-1 and V is TRBV29-1; unclear D gene. V was trimmed by 8 bases and J by 12 bases, leaving 17 bases between them. CDR1 is SQVTM, CDR2 ANQGSEA, per germline. The CDR3 is 11 residues long. This CDR3 reads CSHTKGWGQFF. Here the CDR3 DNA reads TGCAGCCATACAAAGGGTTGGGGGCAGTTCTTC.

The gene calls are TRBV20-1 and TRBJ2-7, with D possibly TRBD2 on 6 matching bases. The CDR3 runs 13 residues. CDR1 and CDR2 (germline): DFQATT, SNEGSKA (reference sequence). Trimming took 3 bases from V and 2 from J, leaving 11 bases between them. DNA of the CDR3: TGCAGTGCTAGGGAGGACTACCCCTACGAGCAGTACTTC. This codes for CSAREDYPYEQYF.

The chain joins TRBV7-9 to TRBJ2-7, with D possibly being TRBD1 (6 bases). This CDR3 spans 15 amino acids. With 1 base removed from V and 2 bases from J, the gap between germline ends came to 12 bases. Germline-derived CDR1 and CDR2 are SEHNR and FQNEAQ (reference sequence). The CDR3 region is CASSLDGTRAYEQYF. In nucleotides, the CDR3 is TGTGCCAGCAGCTTAGATGGGACACGGGCCTACGAGCAGTACTTC.

This clonotype was observed a handful of times. This rearrangement joins TRBV20-1 to TRBJ2-7, with D possibly matching TRBD2 (6 bases). This CDR3 has 14 amino acids. The V gene's germline CDR1 is DFQATT and CDR2 SNEGSKA (reference sequence). V was trimmed by 3 bases and J by 3 bases, leaving 15 bases between them. This chain's CDR3 is CSASRGIPGYEQYF. For the CDR3, the DNA is TGCAGTGCTAGCCGCGGGATACCAGGCTACGAGCAGTACTTC.

The J gene is TRBJ2-5, the V gene TRBV24-1; D not certain. The CDR3 extends over 11 amino acids. Per germline, CDR1 KGHDR and CDR2 SFDVKD. With 1 base removed from V and 11 bases from J, the gap between germline ends came to 7 bases. CDR3 bases: TGTGCCACCAGTGATTTCGCGGAGCAGTACTTC. Translated: CATSDFAEQYF.

The chain recombines TRBV19 with TRBJ2-5, with TRBD2 matching over 7 bases. This CDR3 has 14 amino acids. With V trimmed by 5 bases and J by 1 base, 4 bases remained unmatched. Germline-derived CDR1 and CDR2 are LNHDA and SQIVND (reference sequence). CDR3 amino acids: CASSPRGVQETQYF. The CDR3, as DNA: TGTGCCAGTAGTCCTCGGGGGGTCCAAGAGACCCAGTACTTC.

This chain connects TRBV13 to TRBJ2-7; 11 bases line up with TRBD1. The CDR3 runs to 16 residues. Trimming took 5 bases from V and 4 from J; bases not matched to a gene: 10. Germline V CDR1 and CDR2: PRHDT, FYEKMQ (reference sequence). CDR3 amino acids: CASSPSPGQGGYEQYF. In DNA, the CDR3 is TGTGCCAGCAGCCCATCCCCGGGACAGGGGGGGTACGAGCAGTACTTC. Combining the CDR3 with reference TRBV13 and TRBJ2-7 gives the whole variable domain AAGVIQSPRHLIKEKRETATLKCYPIPRHDTVYWYQQGPGQDPQFLISFYEKMQSDKGSIPDRFSAQQFSDYHSELNMSSLELGDSALYFCASSPSPGQGGYEQYFGPGTRLTVT.

The CDR3 DNA sequence: TGTGCCAGCAGTTTAGCTCGATATAATTCACCCCTCCACTTT. This encodes CASSLARYNSPLHF. This chain links TRBV27 with TRBJ1-6; D uncertain. The CDR3 is 14 amino acids. V was clipped by 2 bases and J by 4 bases, with 6 bases between them. CDR1 MNHEY and CDR2 SMNVEV come from the germline V gene (reference sequence).

This clonotype was seen a few times. The V and J genes are TRBV7-6 and TRBJ1-2; D is possibly TRBD1 (5 bases). V lost 5 bases, J lost 2 bases, and 15 bases lay in between. The length of the CDR3 is 15 residues. CDR1 SGHVS and CDR2 FNYEAQ come from the germline V gene. The CDR3 DNA follows: TGTGCCAGCAGCCCACTAGACAGTGAGAACTATGGCTACACCTTC. This translates into CASSPLDSENYGYTF.